What follows are 7 T cell receptor beta chains derived from one specimen sequenced in a study of tumor and adjacent non-tumor tissue in lung cancer. Three rounds of nested PCR, following a modified ARM-PCR protocol, produced the TCRbeta library. MiXCR was run by TCRdb on the multiplex PCR reads, yielding one entry per CDR3 protein. The data contain about 76,000 distinct CDR3 sequences, approximately 68% of them singletons. This sample's RNA came from whole unsorted tissue. The specimen was lung tumor tissue. These receptor sequences come from a woman aged 70-85 years with non-small cell lung cancer.

The chain uses TRBV7-9 and TRBJ1-3; TRBD1 might be the D (6 bases). The CDR3 extends over 16 amino acids. Germline CDR1 reads SEHNR; CDR2 reads FQNEAQ (reference sequence). CDR3 sequence reads: CTCSSRGASSGNTIYF. CDR3 coding DNA: TGTACCTGCAGCTCCCGGGGGGCGAGCTCTGGAAACACCATATATTTT.

As for this clonotype: The junction and the germline gene differ at one end; a read error may be behind it. V is TRBV6-1 and J is TRBJ2-1; TRBD1 matches 9 bases. The CDR3 is 16 amino acids. In germline, CDR1 is MNHNS, CDR2 SASEGT. CDR3 nucleotides: TGTACCAGCAGTCAATCCGGGACAGGGAAGAACAATGAGCAGTTCTTC. It is translated as CTSSQSGTGKNNEQFF.

Turning to this clonotype: One junction end does not reproduce the germline sequence, and a read error may be involved. The gene calls are TRBV4-1 and TRBJ2-1, with 10 positions matching TRBD1. CDR3 size: 15 residues. Germline V lookup: CDR1 MGHRA, CDR2 YSYEKL. In DNA, the CDR3 is TGTGCCAGCAGCCAGGGCCAGACAGGGGGCGATGAGCAGTTCTTC. Its protein product is CASSQGQTGGDEQFF.

A note on this clonotype: A much more abundant neighbour one base away suggests this may be a read error. The chain combines TRBV7-9 with TRBJ2-1; 7 positions match TRBD1. Germline CDR1 and CDR2: SEHNR and FQNEAQ (reference sequence). The CDR3 is 17 residues long. The CDR3 DNA reads as TGTGCCATCCCTGGGGGATTAAAGGACAGGCCTCACAATGGGCAGTTCTTC. This encodes CAIPGGLKDRPHNGQFF.

In regard to this clonotype: A junction boundary mismatches the germline segment, possibly from a read error. The rearrangement joins TRBV11-1 to TRBJ2-1; D is ambiguous. This CDR3 region has 15 residues. The V gene's germline CDR1 is SGHAT and CDR2 FQDESV (reference sequence). The DNA for the CDR3 is TGTGCCAGTGGCTTAATACTTATTTCCTACAATGAGCGGTTCTTC. Its protein is CASGLILISYNERFF.

The chain joins TRBV6-5 to TRBJ2-1, with a tentative D call TRBD2 (5 bases). The DNA end lines up better with TRBJ2-7; the J call may be wrong. CDR1 and CDR2 (germline): MNHEY, SVGAGI. The CDR3 has 15 residues. The CDR3 sequence is CASSEAESSYSEQYF. The CDR3 DNA is TGTGCCAGCAGTGAAGCGGAAAGCTCCTACAGTGAGCAGTACTTC.

Remarks on this clonotype: Just one base apart from a much larger clone, this may be a read error. J is TRBJ2-2 and V is TRBV28; D unclear. Germline V gene sequence: CDR1 MDHEN, CDR2 SYDVKM. CDR3 size: 13 residues. CDR3 DNA: TGTGTCAGCAGTTTGAGGAACACCGGGGAGCTGTTTTTT. It translates to CVSSLRNTGELFF. The full variable domain, its missing parts supplied by reference TRBV28 and TRBJ2-2, is DVKVTQSSRYLVKRTGEKVFLECVQDMDHENMFWYRQDPGLGLRLIYFSYDVKMKEKGDIPEGYSVSREKKERFSLILESASTNQTSMYLCVSSLRNTGELFFGEGSRLTVL.